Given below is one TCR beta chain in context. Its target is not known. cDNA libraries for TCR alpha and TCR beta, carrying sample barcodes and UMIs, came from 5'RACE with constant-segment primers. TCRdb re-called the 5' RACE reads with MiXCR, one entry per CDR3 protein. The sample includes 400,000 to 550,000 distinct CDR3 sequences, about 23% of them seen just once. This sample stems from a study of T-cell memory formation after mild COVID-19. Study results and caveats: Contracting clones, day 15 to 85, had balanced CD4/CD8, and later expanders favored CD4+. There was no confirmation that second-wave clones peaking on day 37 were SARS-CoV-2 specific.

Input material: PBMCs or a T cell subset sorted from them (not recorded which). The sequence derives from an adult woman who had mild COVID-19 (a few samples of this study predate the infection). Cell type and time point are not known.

This CDR3 reads CASSNQYRTAYGYTF. The DNA of the CDR3 is TGTGCCAGTAGTAATCAATACAGGACTGCGTATGGCTACACCTTC. This rearrangement joins TRBV19 to TRBJ1-2; a possible D gene is TRBD1 (5 bases). Germline CDR1 is LNHDA and CDR2 is SQIVND (reference sequence). V was trimmed by 4 bases and J by 5 bases, leaving 17 bases between them. The CDR3 has 15 residues. The whole variable domain, remainder taken from reference TRBV19 and TRBJ1-2, is DGGITQSPKYLFRKEGQNVTLSCEQNLNHDAMYWYRQDPGQGLRLIYYSQIVNDFQKGDIAEGYSVSREKKESFPLTVTSAQKNPTAFYLCASSNQYRTAYGYTFGSGTRLTVV.